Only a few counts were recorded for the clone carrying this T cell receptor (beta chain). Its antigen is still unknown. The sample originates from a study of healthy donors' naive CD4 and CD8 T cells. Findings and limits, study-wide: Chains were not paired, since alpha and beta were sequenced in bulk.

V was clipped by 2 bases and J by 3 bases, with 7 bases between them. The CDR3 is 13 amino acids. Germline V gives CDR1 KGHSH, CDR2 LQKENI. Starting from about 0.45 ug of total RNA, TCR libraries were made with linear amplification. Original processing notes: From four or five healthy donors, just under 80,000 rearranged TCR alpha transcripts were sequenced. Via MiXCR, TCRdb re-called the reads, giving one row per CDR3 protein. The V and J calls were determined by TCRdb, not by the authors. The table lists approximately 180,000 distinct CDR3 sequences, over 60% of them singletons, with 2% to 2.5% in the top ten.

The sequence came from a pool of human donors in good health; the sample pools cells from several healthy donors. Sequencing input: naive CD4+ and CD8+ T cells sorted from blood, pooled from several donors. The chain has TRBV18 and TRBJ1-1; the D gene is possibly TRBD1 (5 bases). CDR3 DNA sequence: TGTGCCAGCTCACCAGCGGGGGACACTGAAGCTTTCTTT. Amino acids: CASSPAGDTEAFF.